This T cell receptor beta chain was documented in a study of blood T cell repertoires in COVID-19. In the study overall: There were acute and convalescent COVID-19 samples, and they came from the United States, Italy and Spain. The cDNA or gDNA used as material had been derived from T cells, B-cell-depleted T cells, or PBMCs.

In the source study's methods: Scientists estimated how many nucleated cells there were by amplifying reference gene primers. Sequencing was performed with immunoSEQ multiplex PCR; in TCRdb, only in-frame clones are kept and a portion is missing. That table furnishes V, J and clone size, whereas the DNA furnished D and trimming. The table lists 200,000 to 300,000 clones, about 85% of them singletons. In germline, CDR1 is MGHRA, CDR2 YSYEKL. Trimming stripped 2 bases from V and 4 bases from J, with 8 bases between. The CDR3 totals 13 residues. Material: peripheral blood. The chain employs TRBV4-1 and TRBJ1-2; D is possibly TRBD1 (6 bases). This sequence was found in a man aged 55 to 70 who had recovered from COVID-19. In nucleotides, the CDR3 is TGCGCCAGCAGCCAACAGGGGAGCTATGGCTACACCTTC. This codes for CASSQQGSYGYTF.